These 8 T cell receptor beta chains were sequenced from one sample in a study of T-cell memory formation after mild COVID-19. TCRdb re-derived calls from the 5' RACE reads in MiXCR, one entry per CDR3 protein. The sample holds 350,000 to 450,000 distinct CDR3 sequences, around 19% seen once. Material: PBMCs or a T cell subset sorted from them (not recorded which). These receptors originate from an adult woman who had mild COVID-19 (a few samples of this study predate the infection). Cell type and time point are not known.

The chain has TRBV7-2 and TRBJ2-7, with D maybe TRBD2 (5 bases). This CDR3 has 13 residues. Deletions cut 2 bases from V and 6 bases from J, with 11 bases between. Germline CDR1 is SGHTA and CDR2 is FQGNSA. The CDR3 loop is CASSLRGNGEQYF. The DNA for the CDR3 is TGTGCCAGCAGCTTAAGAGGGAACGGCGAGCAGTACTTC.

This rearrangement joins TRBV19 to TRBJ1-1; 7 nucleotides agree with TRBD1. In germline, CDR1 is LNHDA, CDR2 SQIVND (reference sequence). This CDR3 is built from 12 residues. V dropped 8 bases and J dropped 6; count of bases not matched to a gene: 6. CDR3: CASSTGRAEAFF. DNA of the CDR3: TGTGCCAGTTCGACAGGGCGAGCTGAAGCTTTCTTT.

The CDR3 sequence is CASSYFGFPDTEAFF. In DNA, the CDR3 is TGTGCCAGCAGTTACTTCGGTTTCCCTGACACTGAAGCTTTCTTT. This chain links TRBV6-2 or TRBV6-3 with TRBJ1-1, with unresolved D. Trimming stripped 1 base from V and 3 bases from J, with 12 bases between. From germline, CDR1 is MNHEY and CDR2 SVGEGT. The CDR3 extends over 15 amino acids.

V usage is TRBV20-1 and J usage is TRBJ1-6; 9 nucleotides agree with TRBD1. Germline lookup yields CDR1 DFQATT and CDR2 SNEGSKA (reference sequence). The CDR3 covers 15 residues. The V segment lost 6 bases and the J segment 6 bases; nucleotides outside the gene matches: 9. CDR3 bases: TGCAGTGCGCGGGACAGGGCCGCTGGTAATTCACCCCTCCACTTT. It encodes CSARDRAAGNSPLHF.

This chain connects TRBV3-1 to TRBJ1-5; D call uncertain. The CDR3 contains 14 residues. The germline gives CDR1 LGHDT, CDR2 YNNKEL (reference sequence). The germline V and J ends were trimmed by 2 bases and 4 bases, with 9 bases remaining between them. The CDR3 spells CASSQSGLNQPQHF. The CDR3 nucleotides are TGTGCCAGCAGCCAAAGTGGGCTAAATCAGCCCCAGCATTTT.

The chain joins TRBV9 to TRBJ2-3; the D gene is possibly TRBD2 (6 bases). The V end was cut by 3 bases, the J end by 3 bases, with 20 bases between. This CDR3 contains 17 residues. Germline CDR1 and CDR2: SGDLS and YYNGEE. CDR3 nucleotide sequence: TGTGCCAGCAGCGCCAGCCCGACTAGGCCTGATACAGATACGCAGTATTTT. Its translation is CASSASPTRPDTDTQYF.

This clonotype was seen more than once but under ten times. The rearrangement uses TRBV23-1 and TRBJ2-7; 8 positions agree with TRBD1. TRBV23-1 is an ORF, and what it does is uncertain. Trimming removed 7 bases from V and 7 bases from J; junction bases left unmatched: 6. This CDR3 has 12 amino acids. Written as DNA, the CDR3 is TGCGCCAGCACTCAGGGGGCGCGTGAGCAGTACTTC. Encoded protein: CASTQGAREQYF.

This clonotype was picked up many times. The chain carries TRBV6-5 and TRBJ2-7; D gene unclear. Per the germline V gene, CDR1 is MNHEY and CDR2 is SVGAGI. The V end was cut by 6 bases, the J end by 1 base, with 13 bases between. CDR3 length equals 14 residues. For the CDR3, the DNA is TGTGCCAGCAGCTTAGGTCTCAGTTCCTACGAGCAGTACTTC. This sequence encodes CASSLGLSSYEQYF.